These 32 T cell receptor beta chains were all obtained from the same sample, sequenced in a study of identical twins. Each CDR3 protein is one row after TCRdb ran MiXCR on the 5' RACE reads. Among 1.5 million to 2 million distinct CDR3 sequences listed, less than 40% were seen once. Sequenced material: cord blood. The origin of the receptors is a newborn girl in good health.

This clonotype was detected many times. The rearrangement joins TRBV18 to TRBJ2-3; D gene ambiguous. The V gene's germline CDR1 is KGHSH and CDR2 LQKENI. V dropped 1 base and J dropped 0 bases, with 5 bases sitting between them. CDR3 length equals 14 residues. CDR3 coding DNA: TGTGCCAGCTCACCACGACTTAGCACAGATACGCAGTATTTT. Translating gives CASSPRLSTDTQYF.

The chain has TRBV20-1 and TRBJ1-5; D unresolved. CDR3 size: 14 residues. Trimming pared 3 bases from V and 6 bases from J, leaving 15 bases between. Germline loops: CDR1 DFQATT, CDR2 SNEGSKA (reference sequence). CDR3 DNA: TGCAGTGCTAGGGACGGACCTGGAGGTCAGCCCCAGCATTTT. Amino acid sequence: CSARDGPGGQPQHF.

In its sample, this clonotype was seen many times. The gene calls are TRBV29-1 and TRBJ2-4, with TRBD2 matching over 11 bases. Germline loops: CDR1 SQVTM, CDR2 ANQGSEA. The CDR3 contains 18 residues. After removal of 4 bases from V and 0 bases from J, the junction contained 11 bases not matched to a gene. The CDR3: CSVGGLAGGWGAKNIQYF. CDR3 in DNA: TGCAGCGTTGGGGGGCTAGCGGGAGGATGGGGAGCCAAAAACATTCAGTACTTC.

Notes on this clonotype: This may be a read error, as it is one base from a much larger clone. The gene calls are TRBV4-2 and TRBJ2-1; 13 positions match TRBD2. The tail of the sequence fits TRBJ2-7 better, so the J call may be wrong. In germline, CDR1 is LGHNA, CDR2 YNFKEQ. This CDR3 is 16 amino acids long. CDR3 coding DNA: TGTGCCAGCAGCCAAGATGGACTAGCGGGAGTCAATGAGCAGTACTTC. Its protein is CASSQDGLAGVNEQYF.

The rearrangement links TRBV6-5 to TRBJ2-3; D is uncertain. CDR3 length equals 13 residues. Germline loops: CDR1 MNHEY, CDR2 SVGAGI. V was cut by 5 bases and J by 1 base, with 7 bases left in between. Here the CDR3 reads CASSAVGTDTQYF. CDR3 DNA: TGTGCCAGCAGTGCGGTTGGCACAGATACGCAGTATTTT.

This clonotype was observed at least ten times. The chain combines TRBV3-1 with TRBJ2-4; D uncertain. The V and J ends lost 1 base and 0 bases respectively, with 10 bases between them. This CDR3 has 16 amino acids. CDR1 LGHDT and CDR2 YNNKEL come from the germline V gene (reference sequence). This CDR3 is CASSQGSGGAKNIQYF. The CDR3 DNA reads as TGTGCCAGCAGCCAAGGGTCGGGCGGAGCCAAAAACATTCAGTACTTC.

This clonotype has more than one count but fewer than ten. The chain recombines TRBV5-1 with TRBJ2-3; unclear D gene. The CDR3 is made up of 14 amino acids. Germline V gene lookup returns CDR1 SGHRS and CDR2 YFSETQ. Trimming took off 5 bases at V and 1 base at J, with 11 bases between the two ends. The CDR3 is CASRPDPRTDTQYF. The CDR3 nucleotides read TGCGCCAGCAGGCCCGATCCCCGCACAGATACGCAGTATTTT.

V and J are TRBV10-3 and TRBJ1-5; unclear D gene. V dropped 10 bases and J dropped 2 bases, with 9 bases sitting between them. The CDR3 has 12 residues. CDR1 is ENHRY, CDR2 SYGVKD, per germline. The DNA of the CDR3 is TGTGCCACCGGGCCGGGCAATCAGCCCCAGCATTTT. It yields the protein CATGPGNQPQHF.

This clonotype was seen at least ten times. This chain joins TRBV7-2 and TRBJ2-7, with D possibly TRBD2 on 6 matching bases. This CDR3 spans 13 amino acids. V shed 4 bases and J shed 2 bases, with 9 bases lying between them. Germline V gene lookup returns CDR1 SGHTA and CDR2 FQGNSA. In DNA, the CDR3 is TGTGCCAGCAGCTCGGGACTTACCTACGAGCAGTACTTC. It is translated as CASSSGLTYEQYF.

This clonotype has a handful of counts. The rearrangement uses TRBV20-1 and TRBJ2-7; D possibly corresponds to TRBD1 (5 bases). V was trimmed by 4 bases and J by 0 bases, leaving 10 bases between them. Germline-derived CDR1 and CDR2 are DFQATT and SNEGSKA (reference sequence). This CDR3 is 13 amino acids long. In nucleotides, the CDR3 is TGCAGTGCTACAGGGTCCCTCTCCTACGAGCAGTACTTC. This translates into CSATGSLSYEQYF.

The CDR3 loop reads CASSQDEGYNSPLHF. The DNA of the CDR3 is TGTGCCAGCAGCCAAGATGAGGGCTATAATTCACCCCTCCACTTT. The rearrangement uses TRBV4-2 and TRBJ1-6; D gene ambiguous. Per germline, CDR1 LGHNA and CDR2 YNFKEQ. Between the trimmed V and J ends, which lost 0 bases and 3 bases, there was a span of 6 bases. The CDR3 length is 15 residues.

The chain is built from TRBV13 and TRBJ2-7; a possible D gene is TRBD2 (6 bases). Trimming cost V 7 bases and J 7 bases, with 20 bases left between them. The CDR3 is 14 residues long. In germline, CDR1 is PRHDT, CDR2 FYEKMQ (reference sequence). In DNA, the CDR3 is TGTGCCAGCACCCTACTAGCCCTACGGGAAGAGCAGTACTTC. It yields the protein CASTLLALREEQYF.

J is TRBJ2-1 and V is TRBV28; no clear D gene. Trimming took off 7 bases at V and 10 bases at J, with 23 bases between the two ends. The germline V gene encodes CDR1 MDHEN and CDR2 SYDVKM. The CDR3 length is 15 residues. CDR3 DNA sequence: TGTGCCAGCACTCAGAACCGGATCTACTCCTACGAGCAGTTCTTC. It translates to CASTQNRIYSYEQFF.

Points on this clonotype: A read error may account for a junction end that differs from germline. The rearrangement joins TRBV28 to TRBJ2-3; 8 bases are shared with TRBD2. Per germline, CDR1 MDHEN and CDR2 SYDVKM. The CDR3 consists of 15 residues. CDR3 protein: CASTALAEAADTRYF. Written as DNA, the CDR3 is TGTGCCAGCACGGCACTAGCGGAGGCCGCAGATACGCGGTATTTT.

The rearrangement joins TRBV6-6 to TRBJ1-2; D remains ambiguous. The CDR3 runs 13 residues. V was pared by 2 bases and J by 2 bases, with 6 bases between. Germline CDR1 reads MNHNY; CDR2 reads SVGAGI (reference sequence). DNA of the CDR3: TGTGCCAGCAGTTACAACAAAAACTATGGCTACACCTTC. Amino acids: CASSYNKNYGYTF.

The V gene is TRBV7-9, the J gene TRBJ1-2; 8 nucleotides match TRBD1. Germline loops: CDR1 SEHNR, CDR2 FQNEAQ (reference sequence). Trimming took 1 base from V and 6 from J; bases not matched to a gene: 10. This CDR3 is built from 16 residues. CDR3 residues: CASSLGPGQGENGYTF. The CDR3 DNA is TGTGCCAGCAGCTTAGGGCCCGGACAGGGCGAGAATGGCTACACCTTC.

DNA for the CDR3: TGTGCCAGCAGCTTAGTGCAGGGGGCGAACACTGAAGCTTTCTTT. Protein sequence: CASSLVQGANTEAFF. The chain joins TRBV7-2 to TRBJ1-1; TRBD1 matches at 8 bases. Trimming took 1 base from V and 1 from J; bases not matched to a gene: 2. Per germline, CDR1 SGHTA and CDR2 FQGNSA. The CDR3 has 15 residues.

The chain has TRBV12-3 or TRBV12-4 and TRBJ2-1; 7 nucleotides agree with TRBD2. V shed 8 bases, J shed 10 bases, and the junction held 5 bases outside the gene matches. This CDR3 has 11 amino acids. The CDR3 region has the DNA TGTGCCAGCTCCACTAGCGCGGAGCAGTTCTTC. Protein sequence: CASSTSAEQFF.

DNA for the CDR3: TGTGCCAGCAGTCCGACTAGGGATCAGCCCCAGCATTTT. Protein sequence: CASSPTRDQPQHF. The chain joins TRBV27 to TRBJ1-5; D remains unclear. Germline lookup yields CDR1 MNHEY and CDR2 SMNVEV (reference sequence). The V end was cut by 5 bases, the J end by 5 bases, with 10 bases between. The CDR3 loop spans 13 amino acids.

This chain connects TRBV28 to TRBJ2-4; 9 nucleotides agree with TRBD2. The V gene's germline CDR1 is MDHEN and CDR2 SYDVKM. The CDR3 sequence is 17 residues long. J lost 0 bases, V lost 7 bases, and 10 bases had no gene match. The CDR3 DNA sequence: TGTGCCAGCACGACTAGCGGAATGGCTCTAGCCAAAAACATTCAGTACTTC. This encodes CASTTSGMALAKNIQYF.

This clonotype was picked up many times. V is TRBV11-1 and J is TRBJ2-5; 7 nucleotides align to TRBD2. The germline V gene has CDR1 SGHAT and CDR2 FQDESV (reference sequence). The trim removed 1 base at V and 2 bases at J, leaving 4 bases unmatched. This CDR3 has 15 amino acids. The CDR3 DNA reads as TGTGCCAGCAGCTTAGGCGGGGGTCTACAAGAGACCCAGTACTTC. Encoded protein: CASSLGGGLQETQYF.

This clonotype was picked up a small number of times. The chain recombines TRBV12-3 or TRBV12-4 with TRBJ1-1; D ambiguous. This CDR3 is built from 14 residues. The V and J ends lost 5 bases and 0 bases respectively, with 10 bases between them. The CDR3, as DNA: TGTGCCAGCAGTCACACAGTGATGAACACTGAAGCTTTCTTT. This sequence encodes CASSHTVMNTEAFF.

This clonotype was counted ten times or more. The gene calls are TRBV12-3 or TRBV12-4 and TRBJ2-7; D is possibly TRBD1 (6 bases). Trimming left V 6 bases short and J 1 base short, with 13 bases between. The length of the CDR3 is 14 residues. Written as DNA, the CDR3 is TGTGCCAGCAGCCGAGGGGGTTCGTCCTACGAGCAGTACTTC. It yields the protein CASSRGGSSYEQYF.

This clonotype was counted a few times. The V gene is TRBV20-1, the J gene TRBJ1-4; D is unresolved. The CDR3 has 12 residues. The V gene's germline CDR1 is DFQATT and CDR2 SNEGSKA (reference sequence). Trimming pared 6 bases from V and 4 bases from J, leaving 9 bases between. CDR3 residues: CSAWVDNEKLFF. The CDR3 DNA is TGCAGTGCCTGGGTCGATAATGAAAAACTGTTTTTT.

The chain has TRBV7-9 and TRBJ2-1; 14 bases align to TRBD2. The J call may be faulty, since TRBJ2-7 better matches the DNA end. From germline, CDR1 is SEHNR and CDR2 FQNEAQ (reference sequence). This CDR3 is built from 20 residues. This CDR3 reads CASSPLVGLAGASSYNEQYF. CDR3 in DNA: TGTGCCAGCAGCCCATTAGTGGGACTAGCGGGGGCTAGCTCCTACAATGAGCAGTACTTC.

This clonotype was counted between two and nine times. V usage is TRBV12-3 or TRBV12-4 and J usage is TRBJ2-2; perhaps TRBD1 as D (6 bases). Trimming shortened V by 4 bases and J by 0 bases, and 9 bases separated the two germline ends. The CDR3 consists of 15 residues. CDR3 in DNA: TGTGCCAGCAGTTCCAGGGGTTCGAACACCGGGGAGCTGTTTTTT. This gives the protein CASSSRGSNTGELFF.

The chain joins TRBV25-1 to TRBJ1-1, with D maybe TRBD1 (6 bases). The CDR3 is 15 amino acids. The V gene lost 6 bases and the J gene lost 0 bases, with 14 bases spanning the gap. Germline V gene lookup returns CDR1 MGHDK and CDR2 SYGVNS. Written as DNA, the CDR3 is TGTGCCAGCAGCAGGGCGACAGGCATGAACACTGAAGCTTTCTTT. Translated, it gives CASSRATGMNTEAFF.

This clonotype has a handful of counts. The genes are TRBV3-1 and TRBJ2-7; D perhaps matches TRBD1 (5 bases). Deletions cut 1 base from V and 6 bases from J, with 13 bases between. This CDR3 spans 14 amino acids. Germline CDR1 reads LGHDT; CDR2 reads YNNKEL (reference sequence). CDR3 loop: CASSQVAGPTEQYF. In nucleotides, the CDR3 is TGTGCCAGCAGCCAAGTGGCAGGGCCCACCGAGCAGTACTTC.

The V call is TRBV20-1, the J call TRBJ1-6; 10 bases are a match to TRBD1. Germline CDR1 is DFQATT and CDR2 is SNEGSKA (reference sequence). V lost 4 bases, J lost 5 bases, and 5 bases stayed unmatched. This CDR3 contains 15 residues. The CDR3 region is CSATDRGPNNSPLHF. Here the CDR3 DNA reads TGCAGTGCTACCGACAGGGGGCCGAATAATTCACCCCTCCACTTT.

The rearrangement joins TRBV3-1 to TRBJ1-1, with no clear D. Trimming pared 4 bases from V and 2 bases from J, leaving 11 bases between. CDR1 is LGHDT, CDR2 YNNKEL, per germline (reference sequence). The CDR3 length is 14 residues. The CDR3 reads CASSREGFNTEAFF. The CDR3 DNA sequence: TGTGCCAGCAGCCGTGAGGGCTTCAACACTGAAGCTTTCTTT.

V and J are TRBV29-1 and TRBJ2-3; D is uncertain. The germline V gene has CDR1 SQVTM and CDR2 ANQGSEA. The length of the CDR3 is 14 residues. V lost 3 bases and J 5 bases, leaving 15 bases between the germline ends. The CDR3 sequence: CSVDGRPNRDTQYF. CDR3 bases: TGCAGCGTTGACGGCAGACCCAACCGAGATACGCAGTATTTT.

This clonotype was counted only a few times. The rearrangement joins TRBV20-1 to TRBJ1-5; a possible D gene is TRBD1 (5 bases). V gave up 1 base and J gave up 2 bases, with 12 bases separating them. Germline V gene sequence: CDR1 DFQATT, CDR2 SNEGSKA (reference sequence). The CDR3 is made up of 15 amino acids. The CDR3 bases are TGCAGTGCTAGAGTGGGGCGGGTTGGCAATCAGCCCCAGCATTTT. It translates to CSARVGRVGNQPQHF.